Listed below are T cell receptor beta chains from one sample, sequenced in a study of cytomegalovirus exposure and HLA in healthy donors. Data came from immunoSEQ multiplex PCR; TCRdb stores just in-frame clones and leaves some out. The profile shows 150,000 to 180,000 clones, 80% of them singletons. The sample comprised PBMCs. These receptors were obtained from a middle-aged woman in good health and CMV-seropositive. The CDR3 runs from the conserved cysteine through the conserved F or W. Only part of the rows carry a size: once, few, many, or a class if the clone is expanded.

>TRBJ2-1|TRBV18|.
CASSFASGLGYNEQFF
>TRBJ2-2|TRBV5-1|.
CASSLRLAGVTGELFF
>TRBJ2-7|TRBV6-5|.
CASRKEAGGSYEQYF
>TRBJ1-5|TRBV5-4|once
CASGRENQPQHF
>TRBJ2-5|TRBV6-5|.
CASSYGWGGETQYF
>TRBJ1-1|TRBV11-1|.
CASSRDRNTEAFF
>TRBJ1-2|TRBV11-2|.
CASSLDRGNYGYTF
>TRBJ1-1|TRBV11-2|.
CASTFWTGGNTEAFF
>TRBJ2-3|TRBV15|.
CATSRKQRGLAGDADTQYF
>TRBJ2-6|TRBV5-1|.
CASSLRGTGHSGANVLTF
>TRBJ2-1|TRBV5-1|.
CASSPLTSGRYNEQFF
>TRBJ2-5|TRBV27|.
CASSPEHPGLAGGLGETQYF
>TRBJ2-3|TRBV7-8|.
CASSLHWGGTDTQYF
>TRBJ2-1|TRBV13|.
CATGQAGGNEQFF
>TRBJ1-1|TRBV7-2|once
CASSLQGASNTEAFF
>TRBJ2-6|TRBV5-1|once
CASSLNRAPSGANVLTF
>TRBJ2-5|TRBV7-9|.
CSSSLTGETQYF
>TRBJ2-7|TRBV29-1|once
CSVSGTGSNEQYF
>TRBJ2-7|TRBV19|.
CASSQGLAPNSYEQYF
>TRBJ1-1|TRBV7-9|once
CASSAGQLNTEAFF
>TRBJ2-1|TRBV5-6|.
CASSYLAGGLNEQFF
>TRBJ2-3|TRBV30|.
CAWSGGLARDTQYF
>TRBJ2-7|TRBV18|.
CASSRGNSYEQYF
>TRBJ1-3|TRBV4-2|.
CASSQDGQSGNTIYF
>TRBJ1-5|TRBV6-6|.
CASSSENSNQPQHF
>TRBJ2-1|TRBV7-3|.
CASSWGQGSEQFF
>TRBJ2-7|TRBV29-1|.
CSARTNSYEQYF
>TRBJ2-1|TRBV9|.
CASNRGDPINEQFF
>TRBJ1-1|TRBV19|.
CASSIRALMTITEAFF